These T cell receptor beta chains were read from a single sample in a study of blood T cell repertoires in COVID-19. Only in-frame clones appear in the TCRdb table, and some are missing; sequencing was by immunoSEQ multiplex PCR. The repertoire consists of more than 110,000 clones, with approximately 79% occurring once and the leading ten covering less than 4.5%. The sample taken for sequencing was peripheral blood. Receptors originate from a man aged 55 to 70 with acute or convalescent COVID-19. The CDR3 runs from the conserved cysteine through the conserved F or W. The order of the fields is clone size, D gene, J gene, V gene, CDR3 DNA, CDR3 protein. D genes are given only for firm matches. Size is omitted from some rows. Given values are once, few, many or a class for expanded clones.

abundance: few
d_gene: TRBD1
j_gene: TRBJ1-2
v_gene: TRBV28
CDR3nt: TGTGCCAGCAGTTTCACCGGGACAGGGGGAAATGGCTACACCTTC
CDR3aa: CASSFTGTGGNGYTF

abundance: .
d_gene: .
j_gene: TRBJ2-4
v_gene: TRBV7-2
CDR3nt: TGTGCCAGCAGCCAAGGACTACCGCCAAGCTACTTC
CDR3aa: CASSQGLPPSYF

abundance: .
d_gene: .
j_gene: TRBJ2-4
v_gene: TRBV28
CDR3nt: TGTGCCAGCAGTTTAGGTGGGGCGGATGTCAAAAACATTCAGTACTTC
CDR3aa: CASSLGGADVKNIQYF

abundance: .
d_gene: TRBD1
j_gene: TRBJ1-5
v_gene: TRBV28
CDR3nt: TGTGCAGCGGACAGGGCTAGCAATCAGCCCCAGCATTTT
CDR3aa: CAADRASNQPQHF

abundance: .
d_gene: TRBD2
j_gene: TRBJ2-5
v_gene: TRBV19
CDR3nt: TGTGCCAGTAGTCTCGGACTAGAATCTGCGACCCAGTACTTC
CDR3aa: CASSLGLESATQYF

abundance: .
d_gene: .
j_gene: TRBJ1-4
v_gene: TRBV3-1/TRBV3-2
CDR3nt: TGTGCCAGCAGCCAAGATCCTGGCCTGGCTGGCGAAAAACTGTTTTTT
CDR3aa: CASSQDPGLAGEKLFF

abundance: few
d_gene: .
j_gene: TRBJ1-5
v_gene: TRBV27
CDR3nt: TGTGCCAGCAGCCGCACCCAGGGAAGATTCGATATAAGCAATCAGCCCCAGCATTTT
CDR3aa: CASSRTQGRFDISNQPQHF

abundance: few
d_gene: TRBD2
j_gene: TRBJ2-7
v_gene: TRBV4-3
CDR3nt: TGCGCCAGCAGCCAAGATATTGGGGGAGGGCCAGGGGAGCAGTACTTC
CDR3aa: CASSQDIGGGPGEQYF

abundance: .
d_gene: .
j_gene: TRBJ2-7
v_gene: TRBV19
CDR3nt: TGTGCCAGTAGTCCACAGGGGGGGTCCTACGAGCAGTACTTC
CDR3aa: CASSPQGGSYEQYF

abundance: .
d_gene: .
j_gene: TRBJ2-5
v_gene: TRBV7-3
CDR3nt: TGTGCCAGCAGCTTAATGCCCGGGTACCAAGAGACCCAGTACTTC
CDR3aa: CASSLMPGYQETQYF

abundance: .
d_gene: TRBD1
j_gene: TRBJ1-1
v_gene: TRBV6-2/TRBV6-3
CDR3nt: TGTGCCAGCAGTTACCTACGGGACAGCGACGCTTTCTTT
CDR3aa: CASSYLRDSDAFF

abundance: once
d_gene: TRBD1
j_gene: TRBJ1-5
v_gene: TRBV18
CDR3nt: TGTGCCAGCTCACCGTCAGGGGGACGCAATCAGCCCCAGCATTTT
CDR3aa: CASSPSGGRNQPQHF

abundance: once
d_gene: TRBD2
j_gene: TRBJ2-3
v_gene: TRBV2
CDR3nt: TGTGCCAGCCCCAAGGGAGAAGCGGGAGGGACAGATACGCAGTATTTT
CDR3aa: CASPKGEAGGTDTQYF

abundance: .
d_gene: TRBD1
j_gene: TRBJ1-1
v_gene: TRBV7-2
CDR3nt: TGTGCCAGCAGCCGGACAGGGGTCGAAGCTTTCTTT
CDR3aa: CASSRTGVEAFF

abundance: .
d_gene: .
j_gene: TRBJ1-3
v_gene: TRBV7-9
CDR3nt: TGTGCCAGCAGACCGCCGACGGCCGGGGGAAACACCATATATTTT
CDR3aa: CASRPPTAGGNTIYF

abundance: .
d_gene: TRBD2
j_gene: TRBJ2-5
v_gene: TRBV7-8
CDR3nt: TGTGCCAGCAGCTTAATAGCGGGATTCCAAGAGACCCAGTACTTC
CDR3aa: CASSLIAGFQETQYF

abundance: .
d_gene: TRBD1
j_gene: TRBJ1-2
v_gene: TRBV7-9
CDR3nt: TGTGCCAGCAGCTTGGGACAGCCCCACTATGGCTACACCTTC
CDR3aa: CASSLGQPHYGYTF

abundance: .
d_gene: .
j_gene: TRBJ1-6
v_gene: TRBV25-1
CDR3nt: TGTGCCAGCAGTGAATATCCGGGCGGGAGTAATTCACCCCTCCACTTT
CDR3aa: CASSEYPGGSNSPLHF

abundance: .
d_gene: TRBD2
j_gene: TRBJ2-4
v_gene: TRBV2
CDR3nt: TGTGCCAGCAGGGGGGGACTAGCGGAAAACATTCAGTACTTC
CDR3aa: CASRGGLAENIQYF

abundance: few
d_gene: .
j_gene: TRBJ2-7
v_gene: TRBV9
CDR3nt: TGTGCCAGCAGCGCCCAAACCCTACAGGGAAGCGAGCAGTACTTC
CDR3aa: CASSAQTLQGSEQYF

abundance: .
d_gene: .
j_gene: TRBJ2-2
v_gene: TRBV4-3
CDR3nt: TGCGCCAGCAGCCAAGAAATACAGGGCACCGGGGAGCTGTTTTTT
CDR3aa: CASSQEIQGTGELFF

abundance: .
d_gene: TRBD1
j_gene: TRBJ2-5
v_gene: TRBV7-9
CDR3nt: TGTGCCAGCAGCTTCCCCTCCGGGACAGGAGGAGAGACCCAGTACTTC
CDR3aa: CASSFPSGTGGETQYF

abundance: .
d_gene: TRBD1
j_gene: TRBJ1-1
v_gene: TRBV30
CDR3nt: TGTGCCTGGAGTCGGACAGGGGGGTTGGGGAACACTGAAGCTTTCTTT
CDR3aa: CAWSRTGGLGNTEAFF

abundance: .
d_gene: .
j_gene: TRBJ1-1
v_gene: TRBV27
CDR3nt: TGTGCCAGCAGTCTCCAGGGTTACACTGAAGCTTTCTTT
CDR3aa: CASSLQGYTEAFF

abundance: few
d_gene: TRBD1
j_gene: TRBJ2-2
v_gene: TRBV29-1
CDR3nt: TGCAGCGTCGGACAGGGGACCGGGGAGCTGTTTTTT
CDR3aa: CSVGQGTGELFF

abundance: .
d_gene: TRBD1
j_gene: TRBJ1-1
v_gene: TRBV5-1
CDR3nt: TGCGCCAGCAGCTCTTCCGACAGGGCGAGGGGAGCTTTCTTT
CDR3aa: CASSSSDRARGAFF

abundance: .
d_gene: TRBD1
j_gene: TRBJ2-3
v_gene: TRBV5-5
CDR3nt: TGTGCCAGCAGCTGGGGACAGAGCACAGATACGCAGTATTTT
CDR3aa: CASSWGQSTDTQYF

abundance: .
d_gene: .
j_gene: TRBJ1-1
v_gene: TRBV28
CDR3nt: TGTGCCAGCAGTTTAACTAACCCCCCGGCTTTCTTT
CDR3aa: CASSLTNPPAFF

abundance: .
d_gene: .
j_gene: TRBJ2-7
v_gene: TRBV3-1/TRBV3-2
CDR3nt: TGTGCCAGCAGCCAAGTGGGGGGCGAGCAGTACTTC
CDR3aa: CASSQVGGEQYF

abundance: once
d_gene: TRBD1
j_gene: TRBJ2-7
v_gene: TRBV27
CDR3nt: TGTGCCAGCAGTTTAAGGGGGACAGTCACCTACGAGCAGTACTTC
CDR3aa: CASSLRGTVTYEQYF

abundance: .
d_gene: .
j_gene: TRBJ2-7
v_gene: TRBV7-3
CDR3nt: TGTGCCAGCAGCTTAACTGTAATCCACGAGCAGTACTTC
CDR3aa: CASSLTVIHEQYF

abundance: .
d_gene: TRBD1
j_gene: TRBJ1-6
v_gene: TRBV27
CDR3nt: TGTGCCAGCCGACAGGGCGGCTCACCCCTCCACTTT
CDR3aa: CASRQGGSPLHF

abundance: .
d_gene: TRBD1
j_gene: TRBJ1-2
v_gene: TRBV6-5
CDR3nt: TGTGCCAGCAGTTACTCAGGGGGCCGGGGCTACACCTTC
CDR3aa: CASSYSGGRGYTF

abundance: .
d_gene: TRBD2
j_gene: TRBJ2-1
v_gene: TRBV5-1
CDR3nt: TGCGCCAGCAGCTTCGGCCTAGCGGGAGGGCCGGGTAATGAGCAGTTCTTC
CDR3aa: CASSFGLAGGPGNEQFF

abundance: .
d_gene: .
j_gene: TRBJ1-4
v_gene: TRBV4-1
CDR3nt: TGCGCCAGCAGCCAAGATGGGGGAGGTGGGAATGAAAAACTGTTTTTT
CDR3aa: CASSQDGGGGNEKLFF

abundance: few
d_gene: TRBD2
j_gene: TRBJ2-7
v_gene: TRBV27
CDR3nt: TGTGCCAGCAGTTTGGGGGAGGGGAAGTACGAGCAGTACTTC
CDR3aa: CASSLGEGKYEQYF

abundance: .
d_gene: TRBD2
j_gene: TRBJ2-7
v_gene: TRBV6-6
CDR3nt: TGTGCCAGCAGCCGGGGACTAGCAAGAAACTACGAGCAGTACTTC
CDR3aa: CASSRGLARNYEQYF

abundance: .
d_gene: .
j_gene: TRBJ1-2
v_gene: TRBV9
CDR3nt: TGTGCCAGCAGCGTTGGCCGGGGAGCTAACTATGGCTACACCTTC
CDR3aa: CASSVGRGANYGYTF

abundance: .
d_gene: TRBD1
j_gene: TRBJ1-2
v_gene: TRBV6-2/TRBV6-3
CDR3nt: TGTGCCAGCAGCTGGGGACAGGGGAGCGGCTATGGCTACACCTTC
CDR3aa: CASSWGQGSGYGYTF

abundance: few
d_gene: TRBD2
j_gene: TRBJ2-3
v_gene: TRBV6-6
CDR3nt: TGTGCCAGCAGTCCAGGACTAGCGGGAATAGATACGCAGTATTTT
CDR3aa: CASSPGLAGIDTQYF

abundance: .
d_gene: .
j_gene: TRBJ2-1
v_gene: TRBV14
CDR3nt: TGTGCCAGCAGCCCCATAGGTCGGGATGAGCAGTTCTTC
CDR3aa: CASSPIGRDEQFF

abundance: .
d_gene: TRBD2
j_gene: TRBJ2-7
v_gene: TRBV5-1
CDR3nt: TGCGCCAGCAGCCGGACTAGCGGGTCCTCCTACGAGCAGTACTTC
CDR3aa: CASSRTSGSSYEQYF

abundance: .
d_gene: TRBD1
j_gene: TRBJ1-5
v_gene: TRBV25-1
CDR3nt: TGTGCCAGCAGTCGACAGGGAAGCAATCAGCCCCAGCATTTT
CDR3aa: CASSRQGSNQPQHF

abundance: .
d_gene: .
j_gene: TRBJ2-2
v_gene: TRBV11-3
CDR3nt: TGTGCCAGCAGCTTAGACAGTCCCACCGGGGAGCTGTTTTTT
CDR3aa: CASSLDSPTGELFF

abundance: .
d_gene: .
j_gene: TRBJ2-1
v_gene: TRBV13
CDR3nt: TGTGCCAGCAGGGTACAGGGTAATGAGCAGTTCTTC
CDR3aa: CASRVQGNEQFF